This TCR beta chain was sequenced in a study of post-analysis software for immune sequencing data. Overall study findings and caveats: Batch-matched samples strongly co-clustered by F measure.

Prepared libraries of TCR beta cDNA carried unique molecular identifiers. MiXCR was run by TCRdb on the PCR reads, yielding one entry per CDR3 protein. The sample consists of hundreds of thousands of distinct CDR3 sequences, 55% to 60% of them appearing once. This clonotype has just one count. The antigen is not known. The clonotype was recovered from a girl aged 2 to 9 with multiple sclerosis. What was sequenced was blood.

CDR3 nucleotide sequence: TGTGCCAGCAGCTTAAAAATGCAGGCTCCGGCCGGCTACACCTTC. The encoded protein is CASSLKMQAPAGYTF. The chain carries TRBV7-2 and TRBJ1-2; no clear D gene. The CDR3 has 15 amino acids. CDR1 is SGHTA, CDR2 FQGNSA, per germline. V gave up 2 bases and J gave up 8 bases, with 18 bases separating them. Full variable domain (rest looked up from reference TRBV7-2 and TRBJ1-2): GAGVSQSPSNKVTEKGKDVELRCDPISGHTALYWYRQSLGQGLEFLIYFQGNSAPDKSGLPSDRFSAERTGGSVSTLTIQRTQQEDSAVYLCASSLKMQAPAGYTFGSGTRLTVV.